The 21 T cell receptor beta chains listed next were all sequenced from one sample in a study of T cell repertoires in cytomegalovirus infection. TCRdb analysed the reads with MiXCR anew, one entry per CDR3 protein. The table lists a few hundred thousand distinct CDR3 sequences, approximately 25% of them singletons. What was sequenced was PBMCs. These receptors were obtained from a human donor in good health (CMV status not recorded). Some clones in this sample may be carry-over from other donors' samples.

Only a few counts were recorded for this clonotype. V and J are TRBV2 and TRBJ2-3, with D possibly being TRBD1 or TRBD2 (5 bases each). The CDR3 is 15 residues long. CDR1 and CDR2 (germline): SNHLY, FYNNEI. The ends were cut back, 1 base at V and 2 bases at J, with 10 bases in the middle. CDR3 protein: CASSEVGVNTDTQYF. CDR3 bases: TGTGCCAGCAGTGAAGTGGGGGTGAACACAGATACGCAGTATTTT.

This clonotype was observed at least ten times. The rearrangement joins TRBV7-2 to TRBJ2-5; TRBD2 aligns across 10 bases. V shed 3 bases, J shed 5 bases, and the junction held 18 bases outside the gene matches. The CDR3 covers 19 residues. Germline CDR1 SGHTA, CDR2 FQGNSA. The CDR3 region has the DNA TGTGCCAGCAGCTTTAAGATCCTAGCGGGAGACCAAAGGGGGGAGACCCAGTACTTC. Its translation is CASSFKILAGDQRGETQYF.

The chain joins TRBV20-1 to TRBJ2-1; D gene ambiguous. V was shortened by 6 bases and J by 6 bases, with 18 bases between the two germline ends. CDR1 is DFQATT and CDR2 is SNEGSKA in the germline V gene (reference sequence). The CDR3 sequence is 14 residues long. The CDR3 DNA sequence: TGCAGTGCCAGCCCGTGGGGATCTGGCAATGAGCAGTTCTTC. Translating gives CSASPWGSGNEQFF.

The V call is TRBV19, the J call TRBJ1-5, with 7 positions matching TRBD1. CDR1 LNHDA and CDR2 SQIVND come from the germline V gene (reference sequence). The CDR3 is 18 amino acids. After removal of 5 bases from V and 3 bases from J, the junction contained 16 bases not matched to a gene. CDR3 DNA sequence: TGTGCCAGTAGTCCGTCAGGGGGAAGTGGTTGGGTCAATCAGCCCCAGCATTTT. Protein sequence: CASSPSGGSGWVNQPQHF.

This chain connects TRBV5-6 to TRBJ1-1; D is uncertain. The germline V and J ends were trimmed by 1 base and 4 bases, with 5 bases remaining between them. There are 12 residues in the CDR3. CDR1 and CDR2 from the germline V gene are SGHDT and YYEEEE. The CDR3 DNA follows: TGTGCCAGCAGCTTGAGGTCCACTGAAGCTTTCTTT. Translated: CASSLRSTEAFF.

This clonotype was picked up many times. V is TRBV7-9 and J is TRBJ2-1; D remains ambiguous. The length of the CDR3 is 15 residues. V was cut by 1 base and J by 0 bases, with 7 bases left in between. The germline V gene has CDR1 SEHNR and CDR2 FQNEAQ (reference sequence). This CDR3 reads CASSLGPRSYNEQFF. For the CDR3, the DNA is TGTGCCAGCAGCTTAGGGCCGCGCTCCTACAATGAGCAGTTCTTC.

This chain connects TRBV25-1 to TRBJ1-1; D is perhaps TRBD1 (6 bases). Deletions cut 6 bases from V and 10 bases from J, with 18 bases between. CDR3 size: 13 residues. Per germline, CDR1 MGHDK and CDR2 SYGVNS. Here the CDR3 DNA reads TGTGCCAGCAGCACGACAGGTGAAGGTGCAGCTTTCTTT. Translation gives CASSTTGEGAAFF.

In this sample, this clonotype turned up many times. The chain is built from TRBV7-2 and TRBJ1-5; 9 bases are shared with TRBD1. J was trimmed by 6 bases and V by 5 bases; bases with no gene match: 8. Per germline, CDR1 SGHTA and CDR2 FQGNSA. The CDR3 runs to 15 residues. The CDR3 nucleotides are TGTGCCAGCAGCCCAAGGGGACAGGGTGCTCAGCCCCAGCATTTT. Its protein product is CASSPRGQGAQPQHF.

The V and J genes are TRBV28 and TRBJ2-1; 14 nucleotides line up with TRBD2. Germline trimming cut 6 bases from V and 6 bases from J; bases unmatched to any gene: 1. The germline gives CDR1 MDHEN, CDR2 SYDVKM. The CDR3 contains 14 residues. CDR3 coding DNA: TGTGCCAGCAGGGGGACTAGCGGGAGCAATGAGCAGTTCTTC. Translation: CASRGTSGSNEQFF.

The chain couples TRBV12-3 or TRBV12-4 to TRBJ2-5, with D perhaps assigned TRBD1 or TRBD2 (6 bases each). V was trimmed by 10 bases and J by 5 bases, leaving 14 bases between them. The CDR3 length is 12 residues. CDR3 protein: CATRRGQETQYF. CDR3 sequence (DNA): TGTGCCACCCGACGGGGGCAGGAGACCCAGTACTTC.

Ten or more counts support this clonotype. This sequence joins TRBV7-2 and TRBJ2-3; tentatively, D is TRBD2 (6 bases). Germline V gene data show CDR1 as SGHTA and CDR2 as FQGNSA. Trimming took 4 bases from V and 4 from J, leaving 12 bases between them. The CDR3 is made up of 14 amino acids. CDR3 nucleotide sequence: TGTGCCAGCAGCTCAGGAGGGCCGCCAGATACGCAGTATTTT. Translation: CASSSGGPPDTQYF.

On this clonotype itself: One end of the junction varies from germline; a read error may be responsible. This chain connects TRBV20-1 to TRBJ2-1, with a possible D match to TRBD2 (6 bases). Germline CDR1 is DFQATT and CDR2 is SNEGSKA (reference sequence). There are 15 residues in the CDR3. Written as DNA, the CDR3 is TGCAGTGCTCGAGATGGCGGGGCCCCCTACAATGAGCAGTTCTTC. It translates to CSARDGGAPYNEQFF.

This chain joins TRBV12-3 or TRBV12-4 and TRBJ2-1; no reliable D call. Trimming left V 2 bases short and J 7 bases short, with 9 bases between. The CDR3 length is 13 residues. The CDR3 DNA is TGTGCCAGCAGTTTATCCGAGATTAATGAGCAGTTCTTC. Its translation: CASSLSEINEQFF.

At least ten counts were recorded for this clonotype. The chain links TRBV7-8 to TRBJ2-6; D not certain. This CDR3 has 15 residues. In germline, CDR1 is SGHVS, CDR2 FQNEAQ. V was trimmed by 5 bases and J by 1 base, leaving 9 bases between them. The CDR3 region is CASSPGVSGANVLTF. The CDR3 DNA reads as TGTGCCAGCAGCCCCGGAGTTTCTGGGGCCAACGTCCTGACTTTC. The whole variable domain, filled in from reference TRBV7-8 and TRBJ2-6, reads GAGVSQSPRYKVAKRGQDVALRCDPISGHVSLFWYQQALGQGPEFLTYFQNEAQLDKSGLPSDRFFAERPEGSVSTLKIQRTQQEDSAVYLCASSPGVSGANVLTFGAGSRLTVL.

This sequence joins TRBV6-5 and TRBJ2-1; 8 bases map to TRBD2. There are 17 residues in the CDR3. The germline gives CDR1 MNHEY, CDR2 SVGAGI. V gave up 5 bases and J gave up 6 bases; unmatched junction bases: 15. This chain's CDR3 is CASSMGSGRGLVNEQFF. CDR3 sequence (DNA): TGTGCCAGCAGTATGGGAAGCGGGAGAGGTTTGGTCAATGAGCAGTTCTTC.

The chain recombines TRBV7-3 with TRBJ2-7; D not resolved. V was shortened by 2 bases and J by 5 bases, with 10 bases between the two germline ends. CDR3 length: 13 residues. Germline assignment: CDR1 SGHTA and CDR2 FQGTGA. CDR3 bases: TGTGCCAGCAGCTTAGTCCCGTCCGACGAGCAGTACTTC. The encoded protein is CASSLVPSDEQYF.

This clonotype has a count of ten or more. This chain connects TRBV7-2 to TRBJ2-1; 10 bases fit TRBD2. Unmatched junction bases numbered 12, after V lost 4 bases and J lost 6 bases. This CDR3 is built from 17 residues. In germline, CDR1 is SGHTA, CDR2 FQGNSA. Here the CDR3 reads CASSSLLGTSAGNEQFF. DNA for the CDR3: TGTGCCAGCAGCTCCCTCCTCGGGACTAGCGCGGGCAATGAGCAGTTCTTC.

The chain joins TRBV6-1 to TRBJ1-1; D unclear. Trimming removed 5 bases from V and 0 bases from J, with 16 bases in between. Germline loops: CDR1 MNHNS, CDR2 SASEGT. The CDR3 covers 16 residues. The CDR3 DNA reads TGTGCCAGCAGTACTGGAAGGCTGAGGGTGAACACTGAAGCTTTCTTT. Residues: CASSTGRLRVNTEAFF.

The chain recombines TRBV4-1 with TRBJ2-5, with TRBD2 matching over 7 bases. V trimming: 3 bases; J trimming: 2 bases; junction bases outside the gene matches: 6. CDR1 and CDR2 from the germline V gene are MGHRA and YSYEKL. The CDR3 loop spans 15 amino acids. CDR3 sequence reads: CASSQETSRQETQYF. The CDR3 region has the DNA TGCGCCAGCAGCCAGGAGACTAGCCGACAAGAGACCCAGTACTTC.

In the case of this clonotype: This may come from a read error, since a much larger clone is one base off. This rearrangement joins TRBV12-3 or TRBV12-4 to TRBJ1-1; D gene ambiguous. This CDR3 has 12 amino acids. V was cut by 6 bases and J by 2 bases, with 7 bases left in between. The CDR3 DNA sequence: TGTGCCAGCAGCTCCTTCAACACTGAAGCTTTCTTT. The encoded protein is CASSSFNTEAFF.

In its sample, this clonotype was seen many times. CDR3: CASSLGRGLSYEQYV. CDR3 DNA sequence: TGTGCCAGCAGCTTAGGGAGGGGGCTCTCCTACGAGCAGTACGTC. The V call is TRBV7-2, the J call TRBJ2-7, with D possibly being TRBD1 (7 bases). The CDR3 is made up of 15 amino acids. CDR1 is SGHTA and CDR2 is FQGNSA in the germline V gene. Trimming took off 1 base at V and 0 bases at J, with 10 bases between the two ends.